This TCR beta chain is from a study of tissue T cells after allogeneic stem cell transplantation. Concerning this clone itself: Its antigen is not known. The gene symbols are mouse symbols. The read ends 1 residue early relative to the CDR3; the germline J gene fills the gap.

The germline V and J ends were trimmed by 5 bases and 2 bases, with 3 bases remaining between them. The germline V gene has CDR1 KGHPV and CDR2 FQNQEV (reference sequence). The CDR3 is 12 residues long. The time point here: mouse harvest day 14 after allogeneic transplant. Each mouse received 10^7 T-cell-depleted marrow cells plus 10^6 splenic CD5+ T cells by tail vein. Notes on the study in general: Few T cell clones were shared across patients, but motif clusters showed tissue-specific shared signatures. Alloreactivity or antigen specificity of tissue TCRs was not determined; some clones might be host cells. TCR repertoires tracked anatomic similarity, regardless of disease or transplant status.

Generated by immunoSEQ multiplex PCR, the TCRdb table keeps only in-frame clones and is missing some. The profile shows some 1,500 clones, 56% of them singletons. The TCR sequence derives from a female BALB/c mouse given C57BL/6 T cells with graft-versus-host disease after an allogeneic hematopoietic cell transplant. The rearrangement joins TRBV26 to TRBJ1-4; D is unclear. Material for sequencing was liver tissue. The CDR3 bases that were read are TGTGCCAGCAGTTCGTCCAACGAAAGATTATTT. It is translated as CASSSSNERLF. The whole CDR3 reads CASSSSNERLFF. The entire variable domain, with the rest obtained from reference TRBV26 and TRBJ1-4, is as follows: NSKVIQTPRYLVKGQGQKAKMRCIPEKGHPVVFWYQQNKNNEFKFLINFQNQEVLQQIDMTEKRFSAECPSNSPCSLEIQSSEAGDSALYLCASSSSNERLFFGHGTKLSVL.